This T cell receptor beta chain appears in the sequencing data of a study of technical replicates of blood from a handful of donors (dated by TCRdb to the late 2010s). The library came from the immunoSEQ multiplex PCR assay. TCRdb's version of the immuneACCESS table is confined to in-frame rearrangements and falls short of the full clone set. An unresolved V gene accounts for under half of the shortfall where checked; the remainder is of unknown origin. Within this sample are about 6,900 clones, with about 95% of them counted one time only. The ten top clones hold under 8.5% of the sample. Of note for this clone: It has no known antigen specificity. No much larger clone is present one base from it, and per-base qualities are unavailable. Other DNA sequences in this specimen translate into the identical CDR3.

CDR1 SGHNT and CDR2 YENEEA are derived from the germline V gene. The V end loses 6 bases and the J end loses 2 bases, and a stretch of 11 bases separates them. The CDR3 measures 14 amino acids from cysteine to phenylalanine. Only CDR3 DNA is held: 42 bases, read in frame from base 1. The rearranged segments are TRBV11-3 and TRBJ2-1; TRBD2 is possibly the D segment (6 matching bases). Sequencing was performed on PBMCs. The source is a human donor in good health. The sequenced DNA is TGTGCCAGCAGTAGCGGACTTGCCTACAATGAGCAGTTCTTC. Its protein is CASSSGLAYNEQFF.